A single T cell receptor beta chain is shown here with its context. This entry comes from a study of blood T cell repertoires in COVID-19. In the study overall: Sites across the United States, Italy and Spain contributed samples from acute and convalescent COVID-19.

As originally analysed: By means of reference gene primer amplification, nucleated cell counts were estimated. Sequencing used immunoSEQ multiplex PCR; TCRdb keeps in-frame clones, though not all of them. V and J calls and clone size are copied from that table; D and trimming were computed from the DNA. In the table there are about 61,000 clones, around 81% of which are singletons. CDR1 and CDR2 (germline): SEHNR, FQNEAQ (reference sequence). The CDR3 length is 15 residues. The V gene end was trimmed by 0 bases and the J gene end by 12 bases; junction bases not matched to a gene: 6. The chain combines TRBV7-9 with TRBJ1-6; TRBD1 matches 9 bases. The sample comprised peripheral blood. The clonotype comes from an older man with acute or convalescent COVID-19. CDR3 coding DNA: TGTGCCAGCAGCTTAGCGGACAGGGGAGTAGGACCCCTCCACTTT. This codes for CASSLADRGVGPLHF.